Listed below are T cell receptor beta chains from one sample, sequenced in a study of blood T cell repertoires in COVID-19. TCRdb's copy holds only in-frame clones and misses some; the assay was immunoSEQ multiplex PCR. The data show about 160,000 clones, with 75% to 90% seen just once and 2.2% held by the top ten. Sequencing was performed on peripheral blood. These receptors originate from a man aged 65-85 years with acute or convalescent COVID-19. The CDR3 runs from the conserved cysteine through the conserved F or W. A D gene is named only where the DNA matches it firmly. The size field is filled for only some rows; it gives once, few, many or a size class.

TRBV19	TRBJ1-2	16	NA	TRBD1	CASSNFDRVGESGYTF	TGTGCCAGTAGTAACTTCGACAGGGTTGGGGAAAGTGGCTACACCTTC
TRBV19	TRBJ1-3	15	NA	TRBD1	CASSLRTGTGNTIYF	TGTGCCAGTAGTCTCCGGACAGGGACTGGAAACACCATATATTTT
TRBV19	TRBJ1-5	16	once	NA	CASSETPQASNQPQHF	TGTGCCAGTAGCGAGACACCCCAGGCGAGCAATCAGCCCCAGCATTTT
TRBV19	TRBJ2-7	15	NA	NA	CASSMAASSGYEQYF	TGTGCCAGTAGTATGGCAGCTTCTTCGGGCTACGAGCAGTACTTC
TRBV19	TRBJ1-2	12	NA	NA	CASSSIRVGYTF	TGTGCCAGTAGTAGTATCCGGGTTGGCTACACCTTC
TRBV14	TRBJ1-2	15	NA	NA	CASSQVGRGGYGYTF	TGTGCCAGCAGCCAAGTCGGTAGGGGCGGCTATGGCTACACCTTC
TRBV27	TRBJ2-3	14	NA	TRBD1	CASADRGQVDTQYF	TGTGCCAGCGCGGACAGGGGGCAGGTAGATACGCAGTATTTT
TRBV7-8	TRBJ1-2	14	once	NA	CASSLAAQGYGYTF	TGTGCCAGCAGCTTAGCAGCTCAGGGCTATGGCTACACCTTC
TRBV2	TRBJ2-5	15	NA	NA	CASASRGGPAETQYF	TGTGCCAGCGCATCTCGCGGGGGCCCCGCGGAGACCCAGTACTTC
TRBV28	TRBJ2-2	17	NA	TRBD2	CASSPGGLAGMSGELFF	TGTGCCAGCAGCCCCGGTGGGCTAGCGGGGATGTCCGGGGAGCTGTTTTTT
TRBV7-9	TRBJ2-5	19	NA	TRBD1	CASSLRSGGQGDFRETQYF	TGTGCCAGCAGCTTACGGTCCGGAGGACAGGGAGATTTCCGAGAGACCCAGTACTTC
TRBV19	TRBJ2-7	13	NA	NA	CATTSQGTHEQYF	TGTGCCACCACATCCCAGGGGACCCACGAGCAGTACTTC
TRBV6-1	TRBJ2-3	15	NA	NA	CASSDQGVEADTQYF	TGTGCCAGCAGTGACCAAGGGGTCGAGGCAGATACGCAGTATTTT
TRBV5-5	TRBJ2-1	15	NA	TRBD1	CASSLAPGGYNEQFF	TGTGCCAGCAGCTTGGCCCCAGGGGGCTACAATGAGCAGTTCTTC